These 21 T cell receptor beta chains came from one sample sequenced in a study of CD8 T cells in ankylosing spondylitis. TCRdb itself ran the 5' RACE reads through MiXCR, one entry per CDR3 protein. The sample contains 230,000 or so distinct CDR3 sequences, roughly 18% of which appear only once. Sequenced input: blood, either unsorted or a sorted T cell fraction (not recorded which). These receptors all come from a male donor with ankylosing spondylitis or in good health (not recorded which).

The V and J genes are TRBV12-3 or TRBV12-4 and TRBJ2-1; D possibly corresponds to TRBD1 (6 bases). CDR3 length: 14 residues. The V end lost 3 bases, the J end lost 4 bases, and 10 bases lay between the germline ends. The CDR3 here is CASSFQGNYNEQFF. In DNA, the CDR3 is TGTGCCAGCAGTTTCCAGGGGAATTACAATGAGCAGTTCTTC.

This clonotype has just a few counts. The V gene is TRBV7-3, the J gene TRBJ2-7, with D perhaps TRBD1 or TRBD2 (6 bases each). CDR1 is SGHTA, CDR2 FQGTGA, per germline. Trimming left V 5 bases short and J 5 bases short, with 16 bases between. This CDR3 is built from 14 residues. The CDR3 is CASSPEGGENEQYF. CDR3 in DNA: TGTGCCAGCAGCCCCGAGGGGGGAGAGAACGAGCAGTACTTC.

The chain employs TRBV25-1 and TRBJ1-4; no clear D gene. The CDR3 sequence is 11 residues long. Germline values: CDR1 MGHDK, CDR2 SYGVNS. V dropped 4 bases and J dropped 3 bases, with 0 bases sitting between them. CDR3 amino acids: CASSANEKLFF. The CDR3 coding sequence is TGTGCCAGCAGTGCTAATGAAAAACTGTTTTTT.

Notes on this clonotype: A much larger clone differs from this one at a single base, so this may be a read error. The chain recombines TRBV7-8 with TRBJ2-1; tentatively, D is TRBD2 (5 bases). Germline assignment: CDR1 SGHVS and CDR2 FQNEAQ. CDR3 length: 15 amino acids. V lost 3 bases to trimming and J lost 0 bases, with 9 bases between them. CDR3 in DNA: TGTGCCAGCAGCTTTAGCGCGAGCTCCTACAATGAGCAGTTCTTC. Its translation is CASSFSASSYNEQFF.

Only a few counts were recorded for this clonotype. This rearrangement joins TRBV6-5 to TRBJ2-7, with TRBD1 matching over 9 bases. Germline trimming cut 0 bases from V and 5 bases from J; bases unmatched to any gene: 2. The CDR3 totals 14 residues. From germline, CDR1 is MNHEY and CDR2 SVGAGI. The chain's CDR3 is CASSYSQGAHEQYF. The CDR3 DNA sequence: TGTGCCAGCAGTTACTCACAGGGGGCCCACGAGCAGTACTTC.

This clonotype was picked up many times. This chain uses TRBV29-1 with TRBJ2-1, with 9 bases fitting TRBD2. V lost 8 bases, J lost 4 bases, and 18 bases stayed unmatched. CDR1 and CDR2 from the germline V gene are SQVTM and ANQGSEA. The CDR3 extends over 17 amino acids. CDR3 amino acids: CSSTGTAGLAKYNEQFF. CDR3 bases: TGCAGCTCAACCGGGACGGCTGGACTAGCGAAATACAATGAGCAGTTCTTC.

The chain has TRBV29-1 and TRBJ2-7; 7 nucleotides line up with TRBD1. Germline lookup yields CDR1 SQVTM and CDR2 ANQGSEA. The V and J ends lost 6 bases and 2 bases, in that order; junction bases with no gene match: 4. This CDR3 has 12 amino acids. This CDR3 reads CSVRGQPYEQYF. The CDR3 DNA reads TGCAGCGTGAGGGGGCAGCCCTACGAGCAGTACTTC.

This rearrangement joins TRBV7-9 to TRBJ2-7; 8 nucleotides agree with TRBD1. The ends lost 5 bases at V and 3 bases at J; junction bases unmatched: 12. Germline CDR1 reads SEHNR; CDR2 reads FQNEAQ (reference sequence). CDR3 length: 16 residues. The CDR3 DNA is TGTGCCAGCAGCATTTGGTCCGGGACAGGATACTACGAGCAGTACTTC. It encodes CASSIWSGTGYYEQYF. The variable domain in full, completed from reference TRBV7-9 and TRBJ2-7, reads DTGVSQNPRHKITKRGQNVTFRCDPISEHNRLYWYRQTLGQGPEFLTYFQNEAQLEKSRLLSDRFSAERPKGSFSTLEIQRTEQGDSAMYLCASSIWSGTGYYEQYFGPGTRLTVT.

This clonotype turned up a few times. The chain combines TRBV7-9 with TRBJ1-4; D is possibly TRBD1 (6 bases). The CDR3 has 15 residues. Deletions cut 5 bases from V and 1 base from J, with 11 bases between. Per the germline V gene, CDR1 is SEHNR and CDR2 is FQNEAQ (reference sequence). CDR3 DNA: TGTGCCAGCAGCGACCACAGGGAAACTAATGAAAAACTGTTTTTT. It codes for CASSDHRETNEKLFF. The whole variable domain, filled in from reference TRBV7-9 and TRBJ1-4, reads DTGVSQNPRHKITKRGQNVTFRCDPISEHNRLYWYRQTLGQGPEFLTYFQNEAQLEKSRLLSDRFSAERPKGSFSTLEIQRTEQGDSAMYLCASSDHRETNEKLFFGSGTQLSVL.

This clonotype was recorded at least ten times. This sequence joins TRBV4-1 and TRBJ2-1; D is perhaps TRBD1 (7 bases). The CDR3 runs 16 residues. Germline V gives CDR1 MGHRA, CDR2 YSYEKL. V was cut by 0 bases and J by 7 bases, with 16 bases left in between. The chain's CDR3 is CASSQDGSGGMNEQFF. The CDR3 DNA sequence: TGCGCCAGCAGCCAAGATGGGTCAGGGGGGATGAATGAGCAGTTCTTC.

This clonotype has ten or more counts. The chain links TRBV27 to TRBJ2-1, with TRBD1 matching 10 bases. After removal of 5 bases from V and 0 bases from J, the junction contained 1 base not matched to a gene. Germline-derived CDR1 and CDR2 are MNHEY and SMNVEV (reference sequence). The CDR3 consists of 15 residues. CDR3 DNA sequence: TGTGCCAGCAGTGGGACAGGGGACTCCTACAATGAGCAGTTCTTC. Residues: CASSGTGDSYNEQFF.

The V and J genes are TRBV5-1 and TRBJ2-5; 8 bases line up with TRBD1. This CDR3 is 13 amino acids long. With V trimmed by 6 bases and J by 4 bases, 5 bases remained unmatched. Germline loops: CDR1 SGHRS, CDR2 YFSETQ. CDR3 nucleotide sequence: TGCGCCAGCACCGACAGGGGAGGAGAGACCCAGTACTTC. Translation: CASTDRGGETQYF.

This CDR3 is CASSNQPGLAAGELFF. DNA of the CDR3: TGTGCCAGCAGCAACCAACCGGGACTAGCGGCCGGGGAGCTGTTTTTT. The V and J genes are TRBV7-6 and TRBJ2-2; 11 bases match TRBD2. Germline CDR1 is SGHVS and CDR2 is FNYEAQ. The junction had 8 bases not matched to a gene; V was cut back by 5 bases and J by 6 bases. CDR3 length equals 16 residues.

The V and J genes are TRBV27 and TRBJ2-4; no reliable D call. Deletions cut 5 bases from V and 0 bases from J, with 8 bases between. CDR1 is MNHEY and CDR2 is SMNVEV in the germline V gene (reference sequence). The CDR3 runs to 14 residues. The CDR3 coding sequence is TGTGCCAGCAGTCCTACTTTAGCCAAAAACATTCAGTACTTC. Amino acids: CASSPTLAKNIQYF.

CDR3 sequence (DNA): TGTGCCAGCAGCTTTGCTGCTAGCGGGTTCAATGAGCAGTTCTTC. This encodes CASSFAASGFNEQFF. This chain uses TRBV7-9 with TRBJ2-1; TRBD2 agrees at 8 bases. The V and J ends lost 3 bases and 6 bases, in that order; junction bases with no gene match: 7. The CDR3 is 15 residues long. From germline, CDR1 is SEHNR and CDR2 FQNEAQ (reference sequence).

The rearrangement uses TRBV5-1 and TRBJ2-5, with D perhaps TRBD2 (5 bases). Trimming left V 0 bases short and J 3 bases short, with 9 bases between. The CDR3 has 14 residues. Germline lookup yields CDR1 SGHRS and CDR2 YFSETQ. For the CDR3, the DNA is TGCGCCAGCAGCTTGGAAGTGGGAGAAGAGACCCAGTACTTC. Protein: CASSLEVGEETQYF.

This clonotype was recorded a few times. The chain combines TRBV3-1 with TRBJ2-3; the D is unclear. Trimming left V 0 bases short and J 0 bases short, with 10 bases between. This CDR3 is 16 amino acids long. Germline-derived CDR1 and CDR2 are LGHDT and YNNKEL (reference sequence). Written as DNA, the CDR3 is TGTGCCAGCAGCCAAGATCGGAGTACCAGCACAGATACGCAGTATTTT. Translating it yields CASSQDRSTSTDTQYF.

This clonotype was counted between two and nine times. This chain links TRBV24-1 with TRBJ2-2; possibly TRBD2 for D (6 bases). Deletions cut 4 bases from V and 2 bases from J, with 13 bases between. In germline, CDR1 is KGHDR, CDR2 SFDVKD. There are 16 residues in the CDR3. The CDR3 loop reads CATSDHSGTNTGELFF. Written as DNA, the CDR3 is TGTGCCACCAGTGACCATAGCGGAACTAACACCGGGGAGCTGTTTTTT.

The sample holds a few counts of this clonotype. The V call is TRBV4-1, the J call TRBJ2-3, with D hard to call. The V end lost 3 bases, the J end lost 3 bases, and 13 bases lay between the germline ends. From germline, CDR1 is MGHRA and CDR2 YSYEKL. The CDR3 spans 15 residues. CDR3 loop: CASSHYQEPTDTQYF. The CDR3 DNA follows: TGCGCCAGCAGCCATTATCAGGAACCTACAGATACGCAGTATTTT.

The CDR3 sequence: CASSFYGPTYEQYF. The CDR3 DNA reads TGTGCCAGCAGCTTCTATGGTCCTACCTACGAGCAGTACTTC. This chain links TRBV7-8 with TRBJ2-7; D gene ambiguous. Germline loops: CDR1 SGHVS, CDR2 FQNEAQ. V lost 3 bases to trimming and J lost 2 bases, with 11 bases between them. This CDR3 contains 14 residues. The variable domain in full, with the rest retrieved from reference TRBV7-8 and TRBJ2-7, is GAGVSQSPRYKVAKRGQDVALRCDPISGHVSLFWYQQALGQGPEFLTYFQNEAQLDKSGLPSDRFFAERPEGSVSTLKIQRTQQEDSAVYLCASSFYGPTYEQYFGPGTRLTVT.

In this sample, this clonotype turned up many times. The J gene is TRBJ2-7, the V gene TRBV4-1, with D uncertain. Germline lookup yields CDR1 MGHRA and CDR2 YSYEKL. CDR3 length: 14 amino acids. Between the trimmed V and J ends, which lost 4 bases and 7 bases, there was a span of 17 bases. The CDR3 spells CASSPRPDGQEQYF. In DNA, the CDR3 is TGCGCCAGCAGCCCCCGACCTGATGGTCAAGAGCAGTACTTC.